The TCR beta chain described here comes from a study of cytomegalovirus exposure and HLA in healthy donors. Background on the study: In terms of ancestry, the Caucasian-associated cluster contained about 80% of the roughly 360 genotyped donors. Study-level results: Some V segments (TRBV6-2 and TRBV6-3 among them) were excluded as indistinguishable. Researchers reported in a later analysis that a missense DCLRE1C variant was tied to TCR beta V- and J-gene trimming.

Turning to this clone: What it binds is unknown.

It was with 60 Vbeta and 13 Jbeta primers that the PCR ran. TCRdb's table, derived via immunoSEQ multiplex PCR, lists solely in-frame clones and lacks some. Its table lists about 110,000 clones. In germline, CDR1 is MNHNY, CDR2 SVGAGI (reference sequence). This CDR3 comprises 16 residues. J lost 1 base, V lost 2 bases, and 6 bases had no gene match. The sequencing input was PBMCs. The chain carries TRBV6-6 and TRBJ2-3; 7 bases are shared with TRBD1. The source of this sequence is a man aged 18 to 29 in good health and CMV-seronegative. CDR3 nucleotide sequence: TGTGCCAGCAGTTACCCTAACAGGGGCGGCACAGATACGCAGTATTTT. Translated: CASSYPNRGGTDTQYF.